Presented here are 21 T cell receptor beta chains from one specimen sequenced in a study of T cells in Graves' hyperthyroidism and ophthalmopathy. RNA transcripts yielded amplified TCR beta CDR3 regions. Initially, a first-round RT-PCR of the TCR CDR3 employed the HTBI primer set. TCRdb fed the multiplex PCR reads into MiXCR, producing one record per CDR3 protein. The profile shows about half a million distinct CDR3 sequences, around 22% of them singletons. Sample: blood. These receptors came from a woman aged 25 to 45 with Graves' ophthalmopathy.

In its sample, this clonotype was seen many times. CDR3 loop: CSARDQGRGGYTF. In DNA, the CDR3 is TGCAGTGCTAGAGATCAGGGGCGGGGTGGCTACACCTTC. The rearrangement uses TRBV20-1 and TRBJ1-2, with D tentatively TRBD1 (6 bases). The CDR3 is 13 residues long. Germline CDR1 DFQATT, CDR2 SNEGSKA (reference sequence). The V end lost 0 bases, the J end lost 7 bases, and 12 bases lay between the germline ends.

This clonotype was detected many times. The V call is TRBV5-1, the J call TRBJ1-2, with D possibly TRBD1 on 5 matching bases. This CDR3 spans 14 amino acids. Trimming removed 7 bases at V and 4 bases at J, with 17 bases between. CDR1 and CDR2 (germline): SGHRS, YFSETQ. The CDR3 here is CASADRDLGYGYTF. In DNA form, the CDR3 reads TGCGCCAGCGCTGATCGGGACCTGGGCTATGGCTACACCTTC.

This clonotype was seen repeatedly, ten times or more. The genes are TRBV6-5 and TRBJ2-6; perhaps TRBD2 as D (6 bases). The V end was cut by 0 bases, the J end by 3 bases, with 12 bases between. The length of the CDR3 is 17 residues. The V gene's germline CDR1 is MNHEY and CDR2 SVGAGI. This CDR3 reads CASSYSDGGGGANVLTF. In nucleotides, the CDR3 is TGTGCCAGCAGTTACTCGGATGGGGGAGGTGGGGCCAACGTCCTGACTTTC.

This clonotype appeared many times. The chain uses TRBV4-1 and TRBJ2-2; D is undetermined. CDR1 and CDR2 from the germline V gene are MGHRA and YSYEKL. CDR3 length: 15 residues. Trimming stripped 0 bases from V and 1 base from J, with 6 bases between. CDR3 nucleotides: TGCGCCAGCAGCCAAGAATCAAGGAACACCGGGGAGCTGTTTTTT. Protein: CASSQESRNTGELFF.

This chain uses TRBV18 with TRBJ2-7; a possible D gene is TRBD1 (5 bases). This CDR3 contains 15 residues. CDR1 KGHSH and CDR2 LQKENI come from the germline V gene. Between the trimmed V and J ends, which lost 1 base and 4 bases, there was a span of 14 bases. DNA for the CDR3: TGTGCCAGCTCACCACTTGCCAGGGCGTCGTACGAGCAGTACTTC. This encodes CASSPLARASYEQYF.

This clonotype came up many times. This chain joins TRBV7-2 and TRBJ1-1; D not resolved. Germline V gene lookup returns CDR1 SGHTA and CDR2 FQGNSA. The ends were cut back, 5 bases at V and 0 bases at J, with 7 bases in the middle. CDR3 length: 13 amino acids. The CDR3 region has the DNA TGTGCCAGCAGCCCAGTAGTGAACACTGAAGCTTTCTTT. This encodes CASSPVVNTEAFF.

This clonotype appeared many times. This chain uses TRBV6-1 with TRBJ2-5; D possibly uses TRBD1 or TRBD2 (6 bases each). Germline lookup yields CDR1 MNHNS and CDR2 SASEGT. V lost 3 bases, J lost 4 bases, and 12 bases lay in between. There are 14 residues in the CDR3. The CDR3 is CASSDRGGLETQYF. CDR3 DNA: TGTGCCAGCAGTGACAGGGGAGGACTAGAGACCCAGTACTTC.

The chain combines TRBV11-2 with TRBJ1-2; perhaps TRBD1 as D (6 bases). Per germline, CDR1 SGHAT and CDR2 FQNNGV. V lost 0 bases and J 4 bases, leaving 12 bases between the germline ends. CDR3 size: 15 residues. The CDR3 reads CASSLEQGSLYGYTF. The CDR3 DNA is TGTGCCAGCAGCTTAGAACAGGGTTCTCTCTATGGCTACACCTTC.

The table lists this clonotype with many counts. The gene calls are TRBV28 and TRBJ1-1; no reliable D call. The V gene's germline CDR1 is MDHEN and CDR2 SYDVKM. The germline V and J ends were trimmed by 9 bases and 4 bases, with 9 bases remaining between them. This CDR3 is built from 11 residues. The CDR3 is CASGEGTEAFF. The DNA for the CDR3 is TGTGCCAGTGGGGAGGGCACTGAAGCTTTCTTT.

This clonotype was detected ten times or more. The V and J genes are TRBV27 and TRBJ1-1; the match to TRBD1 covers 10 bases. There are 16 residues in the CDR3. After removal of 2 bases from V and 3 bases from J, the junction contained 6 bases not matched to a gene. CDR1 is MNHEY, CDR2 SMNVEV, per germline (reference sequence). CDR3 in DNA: TGTGCCAGCAGTTTACGACAGGGGGCGCAGGACACTGAAGCTTTCTTT. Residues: CASSLRQGAQDTEAFF.

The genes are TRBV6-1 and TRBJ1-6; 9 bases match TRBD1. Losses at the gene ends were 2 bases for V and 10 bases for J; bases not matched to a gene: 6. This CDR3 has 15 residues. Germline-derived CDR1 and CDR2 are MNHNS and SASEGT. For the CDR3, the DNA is TGTGCCAGCAGTGAACTCGACAGGGGGGAATCACCCCTCCACTTT. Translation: CASSELDRGESPLHF.

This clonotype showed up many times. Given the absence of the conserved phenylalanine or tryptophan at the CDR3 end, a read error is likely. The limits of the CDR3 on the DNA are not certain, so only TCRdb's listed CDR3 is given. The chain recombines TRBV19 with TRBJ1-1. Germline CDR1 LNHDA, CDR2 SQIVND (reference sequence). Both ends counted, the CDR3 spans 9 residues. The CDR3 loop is CARARGRLP.

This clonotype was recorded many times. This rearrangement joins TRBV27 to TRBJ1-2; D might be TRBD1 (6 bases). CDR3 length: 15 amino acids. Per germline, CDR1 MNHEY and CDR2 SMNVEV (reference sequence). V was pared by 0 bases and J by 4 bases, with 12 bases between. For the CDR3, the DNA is TGTGCCAGCAGTTTATCGAACGGACAGCTCTATGGCTACACCTTC. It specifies CASSLSNGQLYGYTF.

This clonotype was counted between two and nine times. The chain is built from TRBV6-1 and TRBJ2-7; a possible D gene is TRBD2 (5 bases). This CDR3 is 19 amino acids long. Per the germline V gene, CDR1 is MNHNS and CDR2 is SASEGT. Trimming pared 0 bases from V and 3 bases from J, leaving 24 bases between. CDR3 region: CASSEALPQRQRGGYEQYF. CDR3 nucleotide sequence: TGTGCCAGCAGTGAAGCGCTTCCTCAAAGACAACGGGGTGGCTACGAGCAGTACTTC.

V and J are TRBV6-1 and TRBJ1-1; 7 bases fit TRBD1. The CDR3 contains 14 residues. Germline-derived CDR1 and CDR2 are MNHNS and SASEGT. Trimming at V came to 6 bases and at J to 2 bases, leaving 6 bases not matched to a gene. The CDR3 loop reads CASSQGDSNTEAFF. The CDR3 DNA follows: TGTGCCAGCAGCCAAGGGGACAGTAACACTGAAGCTTTCTTT.

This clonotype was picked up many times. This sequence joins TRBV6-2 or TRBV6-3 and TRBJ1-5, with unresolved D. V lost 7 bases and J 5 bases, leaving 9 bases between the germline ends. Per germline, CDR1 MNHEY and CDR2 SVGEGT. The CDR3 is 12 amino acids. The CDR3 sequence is CASKAPDQPQHF. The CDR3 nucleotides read TGTGCCAGCAAGGCACCCGATCAGCCCCAGCATTTT.

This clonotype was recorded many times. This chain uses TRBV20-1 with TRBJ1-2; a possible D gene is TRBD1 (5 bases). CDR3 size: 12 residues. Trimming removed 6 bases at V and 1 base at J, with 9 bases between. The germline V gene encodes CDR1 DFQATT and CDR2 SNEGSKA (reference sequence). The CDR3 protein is CSAPGLNYGYTF. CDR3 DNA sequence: TGCAGTGCGCCGGGACTTAACTATGGCTACACCTTC.

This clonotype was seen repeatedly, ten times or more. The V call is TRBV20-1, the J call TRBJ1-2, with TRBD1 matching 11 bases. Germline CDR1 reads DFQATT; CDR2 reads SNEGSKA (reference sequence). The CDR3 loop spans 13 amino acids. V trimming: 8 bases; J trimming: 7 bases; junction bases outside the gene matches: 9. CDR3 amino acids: CSSSDRGRGGYTF. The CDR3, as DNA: TGCAGTTCCTCGGACAGGGGGCGCGGTGGCTACACCTTC.

The CDR3, as DNA: TGTGCCAGCAGCCGCGCCGACAGGGGGCTGACTAGCGGGAGAGTTACCGGGGAGCTGTTTTTT. Translated, it gives CASSRADRGLTSGRVTGELFF. This sequence joins TRBV25-1 and TRBJ2-2; the match to TRBD2 covers 12 bases. Germline values: CDR1 MGHDK, CDR2 SYGVNS. V lost 6 bases and J lost 5; bases outside the gene matches: 22. The CDR3 consists of 21 residues. The full variable domain, with the rest looked up from reference TRBV25-1 and TRBJ2-2, is EADIYQTPRYLVIGTGKKITLECSQTMGHDKMYWYQQDPGMELHLIHYSYGVNSTEKGDLSSESTVSRIRTEHFPLTLESARPSHTSQYLCASSRADRGLTSGRVTGELFFGEGSRLTVL.

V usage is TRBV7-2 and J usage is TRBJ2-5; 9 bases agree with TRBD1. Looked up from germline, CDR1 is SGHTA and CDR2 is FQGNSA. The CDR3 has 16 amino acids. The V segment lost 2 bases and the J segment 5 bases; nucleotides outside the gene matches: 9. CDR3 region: CASSLITGGEMETQYF. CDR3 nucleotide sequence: TGTGCCAGCAGCTTAATTACAGGGGGCGAAATGGAGACCCAGTACTTC.

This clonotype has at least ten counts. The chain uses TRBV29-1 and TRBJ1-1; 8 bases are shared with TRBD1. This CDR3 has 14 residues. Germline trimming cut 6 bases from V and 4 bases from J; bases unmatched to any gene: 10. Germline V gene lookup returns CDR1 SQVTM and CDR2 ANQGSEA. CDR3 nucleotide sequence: TGCAGCGTGTATATAGTCGACAGGGGCACTGAAGCTTTCTTT. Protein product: CSVYIVDRGTEAFF. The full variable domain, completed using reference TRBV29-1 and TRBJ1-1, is SAVISQKPSRDICQRGTSLTIQCQVDSQVTMMFWYRQQPGQSLTLIATANQGSEATYESGFVIDKFPISRPNLTFSTLTVSNMSPEDSSIYLCSVYIVDRGTEAFFGQGTRLTVV.